This is a list of T cell receptor beta chains from one sample in a study of shared clonotypes between healthy human individuals. TCRdb's table, derived via immunoSEQ multiplex PCR, lists solely in-frame clones and lacks some. This sample yields about 990,000 clones, of which about 80% are seen a single time; 0.61% belongs to the top ten. Sequences were obtained from memory CD4+ T cells from PBMCs. The receptor set was obtained from a man between 18 and 29 years old in good health. Some clones in this sample may be carry-over from other donors' samples. Both conserved end residues are part of each CDR3. The D gene is left open where the match is weak. Where a row states a size, it is once, few, many or the class of an expanded clone; other rows omit it.

many TRBJ2-7 TRBV30 TRBD2 CAWSVRTSGKPYEQYF TGTGCCTGGAGTGTACGGACTAGCGGGAAACCCTACGAGCAGTACTTC
. TRBJ2-7 TRBV18 . CASSPLAGAYEQYF TGTGCCAGCTCACCACTGGCGGGGGCATACGAGCAGTACTTC
. TRBJ1-6 TRBV10-3 TRBD1 CAISASGQGNSPLHF TGTGCCATCAGCGCATCGGGACAGGGGAATTCACCCCTCCACTTT
. TRBJ2-7 TRBV6-4 . CASTLFGEQYF TGTGCCAGCACTCTGTTCGGCGAGCAGTACTTC
. TRBJ2-1 TRBV7-9 . CASSSSPGPTNNEQFF TGTGCCAGCAGTTCCTCCCCCGGACCGACAAATAATGAGCAGTTCTTC
. TRBJ2-1 TRBV28 . CASSSRRSGGPGFF TGTGCCAGCAGTTCCCGCAGAAGCGGAGGGCCGGGGTTCTTC
. TRBJ2-2 TRBV5-1 . CASSQGLGTGELFF TGCGCCAGCAGCCAGGGACTTGGCACCGGGGAGCTGTTTTTT
. TRBJ2-2 TRBV11-2 TRBD2 CASSSGTSGSNTGELFF TGTGCCAGCAGCTCCGGGACTAGCGGGAGTAACACCGGGGAGCTGTTTTTT
few TRBJ2-7 TRBV6-5 TRBD1 CASSTGGQGHEQYF TGTGCCAGCAGTACTGGGGGACAGGGACACGAGCAGTACTTC
. TRBJ1-2 TRBV18 . CASSLQGDYGYTF TGTGCCAGCTCACTCCAGGGTGACTATGGCTACACCTTC
. TRBJ2-3 TRBV18 . CASSPGLAAADTQYF TGTGCCAGCTCACCAGGTCTAGCCGCGGCAGATACGCAGTATTTT
. TRBJ1-5 TRBV28 . CASTLSNQPQHF TGTGCCAGCACCCTTTCTAATCAGCCCCAGCATTTT
. TRBJ2-7 TRBV28 . CASSPRRYTRLSYEQYF TGTGCCAGCAGTCCCCGACGATACACCCGCCTCTCCTACGAGCAGTACTTC
once TRBJ2-1 TRBV5-1 TRBD1 CASSLDPGQGTYNEQFF TGCGCCAGCAGCTTGGACCCGGGACAGGGGACCTACAATGAGCAGTTCTTC
. TRBJ1-5 TRBV9 . CASSVGPQSNQPQHF TGTGCCAGCAGCGTAGGGCCGCAAAGCAATCAGCCCCAGCATTTT
. TRBJ1-3 TRBV5-1 . CASSLEPFSGNTIYF TGCGCCAGCAGCTTGGAACCGTTCTCTGGAAACACCATATATTTT
. TRBJ2-1 TRBV7-3 TRBD1 CASSLMGQGVNEQFF TGTGCCAGCAGCTTAATGGGACAGGGTGTCAATGAGCAGTTCTTC
. TRBJ1-1 TRBV18 . CASSPLRNTEAFF TGTGCCAGCTCACCCCTCCGCAACACTGAAGCTTTCTTT
. TRBJ1-1 TRBV29-1 . CSGMGPNTEAFF TGCAGCGGAATGGGACCGAACACTGAAGCTTTCTTT
. TRBJ2-3 TRBV9 . CASSLLASTDTQYF TGTGCCAGCAGCCTTCTGGCTAGCACAGATACGCAGTATTTT
. TRBJ2-4 TRBV4-1 . CASSQDVASWGTKNIQYF TGCGCCAGCAGCCAAGATGTCGCCAGTTGGGGGACCAAAAACATTCAGTACTTC
. TRBJ2-2 TRBV7-2 . CASSSRDSLTGELFF TGTGCCAGCAGCTCGCGGGACAGCTTGACCGGGGAGCTGTTTTTT
. TRBJ2-1 TRBV4-1 . CASSQGGSPYYNEQFF TGCGCCAGCAGCCAGGGGGGCAGCCCCTACTACAATGAGCAGTTCTTC
. TRBJ2-1 TRBV30 . CAWSWSSGEQFF TGTGCCTGGAGTTGGAGCAGCGGTGAGCAGTTCTTC
. TRBJ1-1 TRBV5-4 . CASSLGTDNTEAFF TGTGCCAGCAGCTTGGGGACAGACAACACTGAAGCTTTCTTT
. TRBJ2-1 TRBV4-3 TRBD2 CASSQDGLAGREQFF TGCGCCAGCAGCCAAGATGGACTAGCGGGACGAGAGCAGTTCTTC
. TRBJ2-3 TRBV18 TRBD2 CASSPVAAGVGDTQYF TGTGCCAGCTCACCGGTCGCAGCGGGAGTAGGGGATACGCAGTATTTT
. TRBJ1-1 TRBV7-2 . CASSLGEGRTEAFF TGTGCCAGCAGCTTAGGGGAAGGGAGGACTGAAGCTTTCTTT
. TRBJ2-1 TRBV18 TRBD2 CASSPPGPSGNYNEQFF TGTGCCAGCTCACCACCCGGGCCTAGCGGGAATTACAATGAGCAGTTCTTC
. TRBJ2-7 TRBV7-6 . CASSVRSFTQEQYF TGTGCCAGCAGCGTAAGGTCTTTTACCCAAGAGCAGTACTTC
. TRBJ2-7 TRBV27 TRBD2 CASSSTPKLAGGYYYEQYF TGTGCCAGCAGCTCGACACCGAAACTAGCGGGAGGCTACTACTACGAGCAGTACTTC
. TRBJ1-5 TRBV2 . CASSDWSRTREPQHF TGTGCCAGCAGTGATTGGTCAAGGACTCGGGAGCCCCAGCATTTT
. TRBJ1-2 TRBV7-9 TRBD1 CASSYSTGTGPGYTF TGTGCCAGCAGCTACTCAACCGGGACAGGGCCCGGCTACACCTTC
once TRBJ2-3 TRBV7-9 . CASSLVETGVGDTQYF TGTGCCAGCAGCTTAGTTGAAACAGGCGTCGGAGATACGCAGTATTTT
many TRBJ2-3 TRBV2 TRBD2 CASSPGQLFRFTSGRGTDTQYF TGTGCCAGCAGTCCGGGACAGTTGTTCCGATTTACTAGCGGGAGGGGCACAGATACGCAGTATTTT
. TRBJ2-7 TRBV4-2 . CASSQDRLAYEQYF TGTGCCAGCAGCCAGGACCGACTAGCCTACGAGCAGTACTTC
. TRBJ1-2 TRBV28 . CASSSSWGRGYTF TGTGCCAGCAGTTCTTCCTGGGGGCGCGGCTACACCTTC
. TRBJ1-2 TRBV20-1 . CSADGRGGYTF TGCAGTGCTGACGGGCGAGGTGGCTACACCTTC
. TRBJ2-1 TRBV19 . CASSIVSSYNEQFF TGTGCCAGTAGTATAGTCTCTAGCTACAATGAGCAGTTCTTC
few TRBJ1-4 TRBV28 . CASSLFPGARSNEKLFF TGTGCCAGCAGTTTATTTCCGGGCGCTCGATCTAATGAAAAACTGTTTTTT
once TRBJ1-5 TRBV27 . CASSPRTDPYSYSNQPQHF TGTGCCAGCAGCCCCAGGACAGACCCATACTCCTATAGCAATCAGCCCCAGCATTTT
. TRBJ2-2 TRBV30 . CAWSVATGELFF TGTGCCTGGAGTGTAGCGACGGGGGAGCTGTTTTTT
. TRBJ2-3 TRBV11-1 . CASSLVEIGAQYF TGTGCCAGCAGCTTGGTGGAGATAGGAGCGCAGTATTTT
few TRBJ1-2 TRBV28 TRBD1 CATGQDNTF TGTGCCACGGGACAGGACAACACCTTC
. TRBJ2-7 TRBV5-1 . CASSYAGGTGYEQYF TGCGCCAGCAGCTACGCCGGGGGTACCGGTTACGAGCAGTACTTC
. TRBJ2-7 TRBV4-1 . CASSQVGGRSYEQYF TGCGCCAGCAGCCAAGTAGGGGGTCGCTCCTACGAGCAGTACTTC
. TRBJ1-5 TRBV21-1 . CASSKFYRGEVLNQPQHF TGTGCCAGCAGCAAATTTTATCGGGGGGAGGTCCTCAATCAGCCCCAGCATTTT
. TRBJ1-5 TRBV7-2 TRBD1 CASSVTGGNQPQHF TGTGCCAGCAGTGTAACAGGGGGCAATCAGCCCCAGCATTTT
. TRBJ2-2 TRBV5-1 . CASSLSGAGELFF TGCGCCAGCAGCTTGTCAGGGGCCGGGGAGCTGTTTTTT
. TRBJ2-2 TRBV27 . CASSSWGQANTGELFF TGTGCCAGCAGTTCCTGGGGGCAAGCGAACACCGGGGAGCTGTTTTTT
. TRBJ2-1 TRBV7-3 TRBD1 CASSPGTGNNEQFF TGTGCCAGCAGCCCCGGGACAGGGAACAATGAGCAGTTCTTC
. TRBJ2-5 TRBV9 TRBD1 CASSRQGAETQYF TGTGCCAGCAGTCGACAGGGGGCCGAGACCCAGTACTTC